This T cell receptor (beta chain) is from a study of T cell repertoires in cytomegalovirus infection. TCRdb recomputed calls from the reads with MiXCR, one row per CDR3 protein. This sample has about 110,000 distinct CDR3 sequences, with 30% found just once. Whole-study results and caveats: HLA-C-restricted CMV-specific TCR beta clonotypes were dominant in the ex vivo response.

As regards this clonotype: Its antigen is undetermined.

The CDR3 runs to 21 residues. J gave up 1 base and V 5 bases, and 20 bases lay outside the gene matches. This receptor was identified in a human donor in good health (CMV status not recorded). Some clones in this sample may be carry-over from other donors' samples. The J gene is TRBJ2-3, the V gene TRBV12-3 or TRBV12-4; 11 positions agree with TRBD2. The specimen comprised CD8+ T cells from cultured PBMCs, sampled from culture after CMV antigen stimulation. The CDR3: CASSGGGLADESYPRTDTQYF. In nucleotides, the CDR3 is TGTGCCAGCAGTGGGGGGGGACTAGCGGATGAGTCGTACCCTCGCACAGATACGCAGTATTTT.